The 19 T cell receptor beta chains listed next were all sequenced from one sample in a study of Ad26.COV2.S vaccination and SARS-CoV-2 variants (dated by TCRdb to the early 2020s). Library prep was done by the immunoSEQ multiplex PCR assay. TCRdb obtained this table from immuneACCESS and retained in-frame rearrangements with V and J assigned. These tables miss some clones; where compared with another copy, unresolved V genes account for less than half of the shortfall, and the remainder is unexplained. Recorded for this sample are around 450,000 clones; nearly 90% of them occurred a single time. The ten biggest clones cover about 2.5% of the sample. What this sample's treatment or condition label stands for: 15 to 20 received Ad26.COV2.S at low or high dose, single or two shots; five or six received placebo; per-sample allocation not given. Repertoires of vaccine and placebo recipients were sequenced from samples taken on day 63 after the first injection.

Specimen: peripheral blood, collected in a trial of Ad26.COV2.S vaccine versus placebo. These receptors were collected from a person aged 18-65 years who received the Ad26.COV2.S COVID-19 vaccine or a placebo.

The gene calls are TRBV5-1 and TRBJ2-1; D may correspond to TRBD1 or TRBD2 (6 bases each). Germline assignment: CDR1 SGHRS and CDR2 YFSETQ. V was shortened by 4 bases and J by 1 base, with 12 bases between the two germline ends. CDR3 length: 15 residues. The CDR3 sequence: CASSPGGQSYNEQFF. CDR3 bases: TGCGCCAGCAGCCCTGGGGGGCAGTCCTACAATGAGCAGTTCTTC.

The V gene is TRBV5-5, the J gene TRBJ2-7; 7 bases map to TRBD2. V lost 0 bases and J lost 2; bases outside the gene matches: 5. CDR3 length: 15 residues. CDR1 and CDR2 (germline): SGHKS, YYEKEE (reference sequence). The CDR3 spells CASSLVASGPYEQYV. Written as DNA, the CDR3 is TGTGCCAGCAGCTTGGTGGCTAGCGGACCCTACGAGCAGTACGTC.

This chain joins TRBV7-5 and TRBJ2-7; the table's D call TRBD1 went unverified against the DNA. TRBV7-5 is shown as a pseudogene. The CDR3 totals 19 residues. The CDR3 region has the DNA TGTGTCAGAAGCCCACACCTCTTATTCTCGGACAGGGGGCTCTACGAGCAGTACTTC. This translates into CVRSPHLLFSDRGLYEQYF.

J is TRBJ1-1 and V is TRBV7-2; D might be TRBD1 (6 bases). The CDR3 spans 14 residues. V was trimmed by 1 base and J by 4 bases, leaving 10 bases between them. Germline CDR1 reads SGHTA; CDR2 reads FQGNSA. CDR3 coding DNA: TGTGCCAGCAGCTTAGACAGGGCAAGCACTGAAGCTTTCTTT. Translated, it gives CASSLDRASTEAFF.

V usage is TRBV6-5 and J usage is TRBJ1-1; D not resolved. The CDR3 has 14 residues. V was pared by 6 bases and J by 2 bases, with 13 bases between. Germline V gives CDR1 MNHEY, CDR2 SVGAGI. CDR3 residues: CASSRDRRNTEAFF. In nucleotides, the CDR3 is TGTGCCAGCAGCCGAGACCGGAGAAACACTGAAGCTTTCTTT.

This rearrangement joins TRBV11-3 to TRBJ2-7; tentative D call: TRBD1 (5 bases). This CDR3 spans 12 amino acids. Germline V lookup: CDR1 SGHNT, CDR2 YENEEA. The V end lost 5 bases, the J end lost 6 bases, and 11 bases lay between the germline ends. CDR3 residues: CASSPDGAEQYV. The CDR3, as DNA: TGTGCCAGCAGCCCCGATGGGGCCGAGCAGTACGTC.

The gene calls are TRBV5-1 and TRBJ1-2; 12 bases fit TRBD1. The CDR3 has 17 amino acids. J gave up 6 bases and V 4 bases, and 13 bases lay outside the gene matches. The germline CDR1 and CDR2 sequences are SGHRS and YFSETQ. The CDR3 loop reads CASSRDSGQGALDGYTF. The CDR3 DNA is TGCGCCAGCAGCCGCGATTCGGGACAGGGGGCGTTAGATGGCTACACCTTC. The full variable domain, in which reference TRBV5-1 and TRBJ1-2 provide the parts outside the CDR3, is KAGVTQTPRYLIKTRGQQVTLSCSPISGHRSVSWYQQTPGQGLQFLFEYFSETQRNKGNFPGRFSGRQFSNSRSEMNVSTLELGDSALYLCASSRDSGQGALDGYTFGSGTRLTVV.

The chain employs TRBV5-5 and TRBJ1-1; TRBD1 aligns across 10 bases. The CDR3 is 16 residues long. Germline trimming cut 4 bases from V and 4 bases from J; bases unmatched to any gene: 10. Germline V lookup: CDR1 SGHKS, CDR2 YYEKEE (reference sequence). CDR3 in DNA: TGTGCCAGCAGCCAGTCTGCCGGGACAGGGGCCACTGAAGCTTTCTTT. It encodes CASSQSAGTGATEAFF.

The chain carries TRBV5-4 and TRBJ2-1; 12 bases agree with TRBD1. CDR3 length: 16 residues. Germline lookup yields CDR1 SGHNT and CDR2 YYREEE (reference sequence). V was clipped by 4 bases and J by 6 bases; unmatched bases: 8. The CDR3: CASSGHRDRGPNEQFF. The CDR3 nucleotides read TGTGCCAGCAGCGGGCACCGGGACAGGGGGCCCAATGAGCAGTTCTTC. The full variable domain, in which reference TRBV5-4 and TRBJ2-1 provide the parts outside the CDR3, is ETGVTQSPTHLIKTRGQQVTLRCSSQSGHNTVSWYQQALGQGPQFIFQYYREEENGRGNFPPRFSGLQFPNYSSELNVNALELDDSALYLCASSGHRDRGPNEQFFGPGTRLTVL.

The chain joins TRBV5-1 to TRBJ2-7; D is undetermined. CDR1 and CDR2 from the germline V gene are SGHRS and YFSETQ. CDR3 length: 13 amino acids. Trimming left V 0 bases short and J 2 bases short, with 6 bases between. The CDR3 sequence: CASSLDPTYEQYV. In nucleotides, the CDR3 is TGCGCCAGCAGCTTGGATCCGACCTACGAGCAGTACGTC.

This clone was seen more than once but under ten times. V usage is TRBV7-9 and J usage is TRBJ1-1, with D possibly being TRBD1 (6 bases). Trimming left V 0 bases short and J 7 bases short, with 12 bases between. The length of the CDR3 is 14 residues. CDR1 is SEHNR, CDR2 FQNEAQ, per germline (reference sequence). CDR3 sequence reads: CASSLATGYSEAFF. The CDR3 nucleotides are TGTGCCAGCAGCTTAGCCACAGGGTATAGTGAAGCTTTCTTT.

J is TRBJ1-2 and V is TRBV3-1 (or the pseudogene TRBV3-2); no reliable D call. This CDR3 has 14 amino acids. V was shortened by 1 base and J by 4 bases, with 10 bases between the two germline ends. Germline V CDR1 and CDR2: LGHDT, YNNKEL (reference sequence). The CDR3 DNA follows: TGTGCCAGCAGCCAAGTATCGGCTACCTATGGCTACACCTTC. The encoded protein is CASSQVSATYGYTF.

The V call is TRBV3-1 (or the pseudogene TRBV3-2), the J call TRBJ1-2, with D tentatively TRBD1 (5 bases). Germline loops: CDR1 LGHDT, CDR2 YNNKEL (reference sequence). This CDR3 comprises 15 residues. Between the trimmed V and J ends, which lost 0 bases and 4 bases, there was a span of 12 bases. The CDR3: CASSQDGQGFYGYTF. The CDR3 DNA reads TGTGCCAGCAGCCAAGATGGGCAGGGATTCTATGGCTACACCTTC.

The chain employs TRBV4-2 and TRBJ2-3, with 8 positions matching TRBD2. With V trimmed by 6 bases and J by 4 bases, 6 bases remained unmatched. There are 14 residues in the CDR3. Germline CDR1 reads LGHNA; CDR2 reads YNFKEQ. CDR3 loop: CASRTQAGADTQYF. DNA of the CDR3: TGTGCCAGCAGGACCCAAGCGGGAGCAGATACGCAGTATTTT.

The V call is TRBV2, the J call TRBJ2-7; 9 nucleotides match TRBD1. The CDR3 is 14 amino acids. Germline loops: CDR1 SNHLY, CDR2 FYNNEI. J was trimmed by 5 bases and V by 5 bases; bases with no gene match: 7. The CDR3 DNA sequence: TGTGCCAGCAGTCCGGGACAGGGAGTGGACGAGCAGTACTTC. Translated: CASSPGQGVDEQYF. The full variable domain, in which reference TRBV2 and TRBJ2-7 provide the parts outside the CDR3, is EPEVTQTPSHQVTQMGQEVILRCVPISNHLYFYWYRQILGQKVEFLVSFYNNEISEKSEIFDDQFSVERPDGSNFTLKIRSTKLEDSAMYFCASSPGQGVDEQYFGPGTRLTVT.

This chain connects TRBV29-1 to TRBJ2-2, with TRBD1 matching over 8 bases. V dropped 6 bases and J dropped 4; count of bases not matched to a gene: 10. This CDR3 region has 15 residues. Germline V gives CDR1 SQVTM, CDR2 ANQGSEA. CDR3 amino acids: CSVGDRGSGTGELFF. CDR3 sequence (DNA): TGCAGCGTGGGAGACAGGGGTTCGGGCACCGGGGAGCTGTTTTTT.

This clone was detected only a few times. V and J are TRBV5-6 and TRBJ1-2; D is ambiguous. Trimming took off 4 bases at V and 5 bases at J, with 9 bases between the two ends. The CDR3 has 12 amino acids. The germline gives CDR1 SGHDT, CDR2 YYEEEE. In DNA, the CDR3 is TGTGCCAGCAGCCGAGACGGTTATGGCTACACCTTC. Its protein product is CASSRDGYGYTF.

The chain carries TRBV27 and TRBJ2-4; D may match TRBD1 or TRBD2 (5 bases each). Trimming removed 2 bases at V and 2 bases at J, with 13 bases between. Per germline, CDR1 MNHEY and CDR2 SMNVEV (reference sequence). CDR3 size: 16 residues. The CDR3 DNA is TGTGCCAGCAGTTTAGGTCCCGGGGCCTCCAAAAACATTCAGTACTTC. Protein sequence: CASSLGPGASKNIQYF.

This chain joins TRBV5-1 and TRBJ2-4; possibly TRBD1 for D (6 bases). V lost 2 bases to trimming and J lost 6 bases, with 15 bases between them. CDR3 length: 15 amino acids. Germline CDR1 SGHRS, CDR2 YFSETQ. The CDR3 coding sequence is TGCGCCAGCAGCTTTTTGCCAGGGGAAATAAACATTCAGTACTTC. It is translated as CASSFLPGEINIQYF.